This T cell receptor (beta chain) originates from a study of shared clonotypes between healthy human individuals. Concerning this clone: What it binds is unknown.

The authors split each subset's genomic DNA evenly across several immunoSEQ plates. TCRdb's table, derived via immunoSEQ multiplex PCR, lists solely in-frame clones and lacks some. The sample holds millions of clones, roughly 96% seen once. The CDR3 runs to 13 residues. Germline V CDR1 and CDR2: SGHTA, FQGNSA. Germline trimming cut 5 bases from V and 8 bases from J; bases unmatched to any gene: 6. Overall study findings and caveats: Sampling was confined to blood; repertoires within tissues likely differ.

This receptor was taken from a man between 18 and 29 years old in good health. V is TRBV7-2 and J is TRBJ1-5, with 7 bases identical to TRBD1. Sequenced input: naive CD4+ T cells sorted from blood. Subset described: CD45RA+ positively selected. CDR3 in amino acids: CASSLGTAEPQHF. The CDR3 nucleotides read TGTGCCAGCAGCCTCGGGACAGCCGAGCCCCAGCATTTT.